This T cell receptor (beta chain) was recovered during a study of T-cell memory formation after mild COVID-19. Trimming took 8 bases from V and 1 from J, leaving 14 bases between them. The CDR3 length is 14 residues. Germline CDR1 and CDR2: SGHTA and FQGNSA. TCR alpha and TCR beta cDNA libraries carrying sample barcodes and UMIs were produced by 5'RACE using constant-segment primers. TCRdb ran MiXCR on the 5' RACE reads and lists one entry per CDR3 protein. The sample carries roughly 250,000 distinct CDR3 sequences, around 17% recorded once. The sample comprised PBMCs or a T cell subset sorted from them (not recorded which). This clonotype originated in a man between 18 and 29 years old who had mild COVID-19 (a few samples of this study predate the infection). Cell type and time point are not known. V is TRBV7-2 and J is TRBJ2-5, with a possible D match to TRBD2 (5 bases). The CDR3 DNA follows: TGTGCCAGCCGGGTGAGGGTAGCCCAAGAGACCCAGTACTTC. Translated, it gives CASRVRVAQETQYF.